These 18 T cell receptor beta chains were all obtained from the same sample, sequenced in a study of blood T cell repertoires in COVID-19. Profiling relied on immunoSEQ multiplex PCR, and the TCRdb table lists in-frame clones only, not all of them. The table includes some 270,000 clones, 85% detected once. Material: PBMCs or T cells enriched from blood (not recorded which). The receptors derive from a woman aged 45-65 years who had been exposed to COVID-19.

The chain is built from TRBV9 and TRBJ1-1; tentatively, D is TRBD1 (6 bases). The CDR3 covers 13 residues. V lost 0 bases to trimming and J lost 7 bases, with 10 bases between them. The germline CDR1 and CDR2 sequences are SGDLS and YYNGEE. The CDR3: CASSVGPDSEAFF. The CDR3 coding sequence is TGTGCCAGCAGCGTAGGCCCGGACAGTGAAGCTTTCTTT.

This chain joins TRBV28 and TRBJ1-1; D may be TRBD1 (5 bases). Between the trimmed V and J ends, which lost 7 bases and 6 bases, there was a span of 15 bases. CDR3 length: 13 amino acids. Germline V gene lookup returns CDR1 MDHEN and CDR2 SYDVKM. The CDR3 bases are TGTGCCAGCATCCTCGAAGGCAGGGCTGAAGCTTTCTTT. It is translated as CASILEGRAEAFF.

J is TRBJ2-5 and V is TRBV6-1; weak D call: TRBD2 (6 bases). From germline, CDR1 is MNHNS and CDR2 SASEGT. Trimming removed 0 bases at V and 8 bases at J, with 16 bases between. This CDR3 contains 15 residues. This CDR3 reads CASSEAEGRKSTQYF. The DNA of the CDR3 is TGTGCCAGCAGTGAAGCGGAGGGGCGGAAGAGCACCCAGTACTTC.

CDR3 DNA: TGTGCCAGCGCCCTGGGGGGGGGTTCACCCCTCCACTTT. Amino acids: CASALGGGSPLHF. J is TRBJ1-6 and V is TRBV12-3 or TRBV12-4; the D gene is possibly TRBD1 (5 bases). This CDR3 has 13 residues. V lost 8 bases, J lost 9 bases, and 14 bases lay in between.

The genes are TRBV7-2 and TRBJ1-2; no firm D call. The V and J ends lost 2 bases and 2 bases respectively, with 12 bases between them. Per the germline V gene, CDR1 is SGHTA and CDR2 is FQGNSA. The CDR3 has 15 residues. The CDR3 sequence is CASSLKLDSNYGYTF. As DNA, the CDR3 is TGTGCCAGCAGCTTAAAACTCGACTCCAACTATGGCTACACCTTC.

The V call is TRBV10-1, the J call TRBJ1-1; 7 positions agree with TRBD1. Germline CDR1 is WNHNN and CDR2 is SYGVQD (reference sequence). This CDR3 region has 13 residues. V gave up 3 bases and J gave up 3 bases; unmatched junction bases: 1. CDR3 amino acids: CASSDDRDTEAFF. CDR3 coding DNA: TGCGCCAGCAGTGACGACAGGGACACTGAAGCTTTCTTT.

The rearrangement links TRBV6-5 to TRBJ1-2; D not certain. The CDR3 covers 13 residues. In germline, CDR1 is MNHEY, CDR2 SVGAGI. Trimming took off 4 bases at V and 6 bases at J, with 12 bases between the two ends. The DNA for the CDR3 is TGTGCCAGCAGTTCACGGGTCCGGGATGGCTACACCTTC. Its translation is CASSSRVRDGYTF.

This chain links TRBV13 with TRBJ2-3; TRBD2 agrees at 13 bases. The CDR3 runs to 17 residues. Germline V gives CDR1 PRHDT, CDR2 FYEKMQ (reference sequence). Trimming at V came to 1 base and at J to 6 bases, leaving 7 bases not matched to a gene. Written as DNA, the CDR3 is TGTGCCAGCAGCTTAGCCGTACTAGCGGGGGGGCCCGATACGCAGTATTTT. It is translated as CASSLAVLAGGPDTQYF.

The rearrangement joins TRBV29-1 to TRBJ1-3, with D possibly being TRBD1 (5 bases). CDR3 length equals 16 residues. CDR1 and CDR2 from the germline V gene are SQVTM and ANQGSEA. V was clipped by 4 bases and J by 0 bases, with 16 bases between them. The CDR3 is CSVALSGLSSGNTIYF. CDR3 sequence (DNA): TGCAGCGTTGCCCTTTCGGGACTCAGCTCTGGAAACACCATATATTTT.

The V gene is TRBV19, the J gene TRBJ1-5, with a possible D match to TRBD1 (5 bases). The CDR3 is 14 residues long. Germline assignment: CDR1 LNHDA and CDR2 SQIVND (reference sequence). V lost 8 bases and J lost 6, with 17 bases in between. The CDR3 spells CASDSEGVVQPQHF. The CDR3 bases are TGTGCCAGTGATTCAGAAGGGGTGGTTCAGCCCCAGCATTTT.

The count of this clone is one. CDR3 loop: CASSVAERTGGETFF. The CDR3 nucleotides are TGTGCCAGCAGCGTAGCTGAGAGGACAGGGGGCGAGACTTTCTTT. The rearrangement uses TRBV9 and TRBJ1-1, with 11 bases aligning to TRBD1. J was trimmed by 12 bases and V by 0 bases; bases with no gene match: 10. Germline CDR1 and CDR2: SGDLS and YYNGEE. CDR3 length equals 15 residues. The full variable domain, its missing parts supplied by reference TRBV9 and TRBJ1-1, is DSGVTQTPKHLITATGQRVTLRCSPRSGDLSVYWYQQSLDQGLQFLIQYYNGEERAKGNILERFSAQQFPDLHSELNLSSLELGDSALYFCASSVAERTGGETFFGQGTRLTVV.

This chain uses TRBV5-4 with TRBJ2-7; D remains unclear. CDR1 is SGHNT, CDR2 YYREEE, per germline (reference sequence). V shed 5 bases and J shed 3 bases, with 12 bases lying between them. This CDR3 has 13 residues. DNA of the CDR3: TGTGCCAGCAGTCCATCCCCAGACTACGAGCAGTACTTC. Translating gives CASSPSPDYEQYF.

The chain joins TRBV28 to TRBJ1-1; 8 bases map to TRBD1. Germline CDR1 reads MDHEN; CDR2 reads SYDVKM. This CDR3 region has 14 residues. V trimming: 6 bases; J trimming: 7 bases; junction bases outside the gene matches: 10. The DNA of the CDR3 is TGTGCCAGCAGACCATCCGGGACAGGCCGTGAAGCTTTCTTT. Translated: CASRPSGTGREAFF.

V gene TRBV29-1 combines with J gene TRBJ1-1; 7 bases are a match to TRBD1. The CDR3 runs to 13 residues. Looked up from germline, CDR1 is SQVTM and CDR2 is ANQGSEA. Trimming removed 7 bases from V and 1 base from J; junction bases left unmatched: 6. DNA for the CDR3: TGCAGCGCCGAACAGGGGACGAACACTGAAGCTTTCTTT. This sequence encodes CSAEQGTNTEAFF.

The CDR3 sequence is CAVGRDTTQDEQYF. In DNA, the CDR3 is TGTGCCGTTGGAAGGGACACTACCCAGGACGAGCAGTACTTC. The chain recombines TRBV10-3 with TRBJ2-7; D perhaps matches TRBD1 (6 bases). Trimming removed 11 bases at V and 5 bases at J, with 22 bases between. The length of the CDR3 is 14 residues. CDR1 and CDR2 from the germline V gene are ENHRY and SYGVKD.

Worth noting for this clone: The junction and the germline gene differ at one end; a read error may be behind it. The rearrangement links TRBV5-5 to TRBJ2-4, with a tentative D call TRBD1 (5 bases). This CDR3 comprises 11 residues. Looked up from germline, CDR1 is SGHKS and CDR2 is YYEKEE (reference sequence). The CDR3 loop reads CASSLASGQHF. CDR3 in DNA: TGTGCCAGCAGCTTGGCGTCAGGGCAGCACTTC.

The chain employs TRBV27 and TRBJ2-6; the D is unclear. CDR1 and CDR2 (germline): MNHEY, SMNVEV (reference sequence). The CDR3 covers 14 residues. V gave up 4 bases and J gave up 0 bases, with 4 bases separating them. The CDR3 coding sequence is TGTGCCAGCAGTTATAGCTCTGGGGCCAACGTCCTGACTTTC. Translation gives CASSYSSGANVLTF.

V gene TRBV5-6 combines with J gene TRBJ1-1; D ambiguous. Germline CDR1 and CDR2: SGHDT and YYEEEE. The CDR3 spans 12 residues. Trimming shortened V by 0 bases and J by 6 bases, and 6 bases separated the two germline ends. CDR3 DNA: TGTGCCAGCAGCTTGGAAGAGGCTGAAGCTTTCTTT. Its translation is CASSLEEAEAFF. The whole variable domain, remainder taken from reference TRBV5-6 and TRBJ1-1, is DAGVTQSPTHLIKTRGQQVTLRCSPKSGHDTVSWYQQALGQGPQFIFQYYEEEERQRGNFPDRFSGHQFPNYSSELNVNALLLGDSALYLCASSLEEAEAFFGQGTRLTVV.